This TCR beta chain is drawn from a study of T cell clones after liver transplantation. J was trimmed by 7 bases and V by 5 bases; bases with no gene match: 6. The CDR3 covers 14 residues. Germline values: CDR1 SGHTA, CDR2 FQGNSA. This clone was observed a single time. TCRdb keeps only in-frame clones here, not all; method: immunoSEQ multiplex PCR. In the table there are about 75,000 clones, around four fifths of which are singletons. The chain uses TRBV7-2 and TRBJ1-4; 8 bases are a match to TRBD1. The source was CD4+ T cells from blood, collected around 50 months after liver transplant. This clonotype was obtained from a human patient who received a liver transplant. Some T cells here may be from the graft donor. The CDR3 region is CASSLQGAGEKLFF. CDR3 DNA: TGTGCCAGCAGCCTCCAGGGGGCAGGTGAAAAACTGTTTTTT. Complete variable domain (other parts from reference TRBV7-2 and TRBJ1-4): GAGVSQSPSNKVTEKGKDVELRCDPISGHTALYWYRQSLGQGLEFLIYFQGNSAPDKSGLPSDRFSAERTGGSVSTLTIQRTQQEDSAVYLCASSLQGAGEKLFFGSGTQLSVL.